The present entry profiles one T cell receptor beta chain with its context. The sample belongs to a study of blood T cell repertoires in COVID-19. Ages ranged from about 18 to 89 years, with residence in about two dozen US areas. The V gene's germline CDR1 is PRHDT and CDR2 FYEKMQ (reference sequence). The CDR3 has 15 amino acids. Trimming removed 5 bases from V and 5 bases from J; junction bases left unmatched: 9. TCRdb's copy holds only in-frame clones and misses some; the assay was immunoSEQ multiplex PCR. The table includes 300,000 to 400,000 clones, about 88% detected once. The TCR was taken from a woman aged 30 to 39 who had recovered from COVID-19. The source material was PBMCs or T cells enriched from blood (not recorded which). The chain recombines TRBV13 with TRBJ1-1, with 9 bases identical to TRBD1. CDR3 loop: CASSNNRGPGTEAFF. The CDR3 nucleotides are TGTGCCAGCAGCAATAACAGGGGGCCGGGGACTGAAGCTTTCTTT.